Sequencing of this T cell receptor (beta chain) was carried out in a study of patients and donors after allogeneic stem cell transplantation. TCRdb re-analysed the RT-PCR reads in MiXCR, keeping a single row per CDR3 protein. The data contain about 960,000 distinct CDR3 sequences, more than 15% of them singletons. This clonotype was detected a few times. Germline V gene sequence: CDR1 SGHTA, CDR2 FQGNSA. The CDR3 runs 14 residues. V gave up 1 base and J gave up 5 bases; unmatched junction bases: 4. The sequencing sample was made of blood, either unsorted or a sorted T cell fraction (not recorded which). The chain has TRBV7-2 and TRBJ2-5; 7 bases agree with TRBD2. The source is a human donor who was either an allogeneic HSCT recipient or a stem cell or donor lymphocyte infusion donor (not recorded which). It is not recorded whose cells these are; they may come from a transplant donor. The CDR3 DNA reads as TGTGCCAGCAGCTTAGATTTCGGGGGGGAGACCCAGTACTTC. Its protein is CASSLDFGGETQYF.